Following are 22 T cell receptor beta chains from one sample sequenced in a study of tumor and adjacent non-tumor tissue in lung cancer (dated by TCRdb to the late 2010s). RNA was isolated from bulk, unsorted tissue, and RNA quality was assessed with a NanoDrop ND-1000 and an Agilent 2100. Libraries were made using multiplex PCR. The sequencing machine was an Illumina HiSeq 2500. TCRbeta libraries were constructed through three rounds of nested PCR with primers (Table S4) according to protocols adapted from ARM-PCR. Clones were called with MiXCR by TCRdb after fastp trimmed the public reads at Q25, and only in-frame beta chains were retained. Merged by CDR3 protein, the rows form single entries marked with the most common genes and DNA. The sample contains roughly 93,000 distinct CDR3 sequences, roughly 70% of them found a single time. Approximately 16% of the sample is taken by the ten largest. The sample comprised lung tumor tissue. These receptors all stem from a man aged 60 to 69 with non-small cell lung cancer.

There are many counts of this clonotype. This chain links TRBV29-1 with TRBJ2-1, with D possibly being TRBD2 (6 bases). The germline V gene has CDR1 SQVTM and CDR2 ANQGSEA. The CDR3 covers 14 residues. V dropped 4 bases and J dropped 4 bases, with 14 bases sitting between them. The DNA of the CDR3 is TGCAGCGTTGTATATAGCGGCGTTTACAATGAGCAGTTCTTC. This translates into CSVVYSGVYNEQFF.

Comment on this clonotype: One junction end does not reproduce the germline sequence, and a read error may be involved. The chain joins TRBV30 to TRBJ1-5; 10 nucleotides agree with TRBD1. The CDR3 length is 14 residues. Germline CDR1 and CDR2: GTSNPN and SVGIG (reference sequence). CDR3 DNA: TGTTCCTGGACAGGGGGACGCGGCAGTCAGCCCCAGCATTTT. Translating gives CSWTGGRGSQPQHF.

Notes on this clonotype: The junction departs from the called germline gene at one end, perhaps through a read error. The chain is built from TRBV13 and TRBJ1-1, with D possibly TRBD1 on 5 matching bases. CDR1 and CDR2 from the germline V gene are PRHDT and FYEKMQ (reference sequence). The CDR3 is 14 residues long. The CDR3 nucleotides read TGTGTCAGCAGCTTAGGGTTTAGGGGTACTGAAGTTTTCTTT. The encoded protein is CVSSLGFRGTEVFF.

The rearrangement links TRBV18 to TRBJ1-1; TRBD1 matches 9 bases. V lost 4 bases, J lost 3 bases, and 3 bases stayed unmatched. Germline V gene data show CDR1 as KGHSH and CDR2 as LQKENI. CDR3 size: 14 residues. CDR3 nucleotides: TGTGCCAGCTCACGGGACAGGGTGTACACTGAAGCTTTCTTT. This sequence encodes CASSRDRVYTEAFF.

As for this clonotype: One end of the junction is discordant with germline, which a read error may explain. The CDR3 DNA is TGCAGCGTTGAAGGGAACTCCTACAATGTGCAGTTCTTC. Its protein is CSVEGNSYNVQFF. The V and J genes are TRBV29-1 and TRBJ2-1; D ambiguous. Looked up from germline, CDR1 is SQVTM and CDR2 is ANQGSEA. The CDR3 is 13 residues long.

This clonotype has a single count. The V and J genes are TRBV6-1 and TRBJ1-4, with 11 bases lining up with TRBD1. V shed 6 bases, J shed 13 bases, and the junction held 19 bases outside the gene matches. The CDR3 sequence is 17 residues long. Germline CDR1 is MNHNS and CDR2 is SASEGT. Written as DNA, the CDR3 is TGTGCCAGCAGGACACAAGCCCTGGGACAGGGGGGTTGGGGACTGTTTTTT. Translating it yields CASRTQALGQGGWGLFF.

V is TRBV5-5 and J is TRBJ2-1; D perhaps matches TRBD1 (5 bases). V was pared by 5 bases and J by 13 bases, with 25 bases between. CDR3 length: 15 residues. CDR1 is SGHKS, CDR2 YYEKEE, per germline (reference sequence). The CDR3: CASSVGGVGHNGQFF. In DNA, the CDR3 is TGTGCCAGCAGTGTTGGCGGTGTAGGACACAATGGACAGTTCTTC.

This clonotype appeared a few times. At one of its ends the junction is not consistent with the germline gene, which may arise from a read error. This CDR3 is CTSSYGEDSFYTDTQYF. The CDR3 DNA reads as TGTACCAGCAGTTATGGGGAGGACAGCTTCTACACAGATACGCAGTATTTT. The chain has TRBV6-6 and TRBJ2-3; D possibly uses TRBD1 or TRBD2 (6 bases each). Germline V gene data show CDR1 as MNHNY and CDR2 as SVGAGI (reference sequence). The CDR3 consists of 17 residues.

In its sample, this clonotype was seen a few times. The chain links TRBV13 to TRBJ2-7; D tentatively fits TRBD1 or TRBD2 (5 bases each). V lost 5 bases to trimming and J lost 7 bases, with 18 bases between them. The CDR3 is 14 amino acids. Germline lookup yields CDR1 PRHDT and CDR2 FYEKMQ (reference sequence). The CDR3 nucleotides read TGTGCCAGCAGCCTCAGGGCGCCCTCGGGGGAGCAGTACTTC. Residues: CASSLRAPSGEQYF.

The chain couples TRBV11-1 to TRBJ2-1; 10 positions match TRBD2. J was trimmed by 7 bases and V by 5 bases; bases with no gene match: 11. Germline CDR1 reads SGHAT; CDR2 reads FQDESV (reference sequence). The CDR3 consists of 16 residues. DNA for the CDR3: TGTGCCAGCAGCCGAAAGAGCGGGAGGGCCTCGAATGAGCAGTTCTTC. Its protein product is CASSRKSGRASNEQFF. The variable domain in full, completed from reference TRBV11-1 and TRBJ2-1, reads EAEVAQSPRYKITEKSQAVAFWCDPISGHATLYWYRQILGQGPELLVQFQDESVVDDSQLPKDRFSAERLKGVDSTLKIQPAELGDSAMYLCASSRKSGRASNEQFFGPGTRLTVL.

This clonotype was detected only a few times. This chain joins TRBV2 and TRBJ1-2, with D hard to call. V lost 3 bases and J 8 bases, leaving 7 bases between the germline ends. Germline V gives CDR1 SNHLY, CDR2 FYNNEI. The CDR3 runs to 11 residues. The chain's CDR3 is CASSDKGGYTF. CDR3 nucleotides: TGTGCCAGCAGTGATAAAGGAGGCTACACCTTC.

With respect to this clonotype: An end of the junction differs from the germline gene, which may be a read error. CDR3 protein: CASSLVGGSSTWELFF. The CDR3 DNA sequence: TGTGCCAGCAGTTTAGTAGGGGGGAGCTCCACCTGGGAGCTTTTTTTT. This chain joins TRBV12-3 or TRBV12-4 and TRBJ2-2; D possibly matches TRBD1 or TRBD2 (6 bases each). The CDR3 covers 16 residues.

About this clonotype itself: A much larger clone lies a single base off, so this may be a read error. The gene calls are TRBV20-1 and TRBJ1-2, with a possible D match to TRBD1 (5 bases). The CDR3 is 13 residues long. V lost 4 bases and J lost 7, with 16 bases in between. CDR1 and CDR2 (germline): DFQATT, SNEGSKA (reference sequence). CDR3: CSATLGGIRGYTF. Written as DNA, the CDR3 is TGCAGTGCTACCCTCGGGGGAATCCGTGGCTACACCTTC.

The CDR3 sequence is CPCSWTSGTDTQYF. CDR3 DNA sequence: TGTCCCTGCAGCTGGACTAGCGGCACAGATACGCAGTATTTT. The chain links TRBV11-1 to TRBJ2-3; 9 bases match TRBD2. This CDR3 spans 14 amino acids. Per germline, CDR1 SGHAT and CDR2 FQDESV (reference sequence).

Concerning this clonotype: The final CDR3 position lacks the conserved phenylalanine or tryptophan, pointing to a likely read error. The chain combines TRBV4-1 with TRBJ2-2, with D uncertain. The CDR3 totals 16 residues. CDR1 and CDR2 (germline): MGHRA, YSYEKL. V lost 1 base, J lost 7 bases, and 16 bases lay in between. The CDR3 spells CASSQGQGPTVGELFS. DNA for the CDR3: TGCGCCAGCAGCCAAGGGCAAGGACCCACCGTCGGGGAGCTGTTTTCT.

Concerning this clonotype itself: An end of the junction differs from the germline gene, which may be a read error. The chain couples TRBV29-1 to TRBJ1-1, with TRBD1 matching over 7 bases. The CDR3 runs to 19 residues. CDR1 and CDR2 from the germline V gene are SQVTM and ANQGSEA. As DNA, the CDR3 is TGCGGCGTTGAAGAAAATCACAAAGGGGGGACAGCATTGAACATTGAAGCTTTCTTT. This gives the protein CGVEENHKGGTALNIEAFF. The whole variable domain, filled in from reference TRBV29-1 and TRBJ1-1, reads SAVISQKPSRDICQRGTSLTIQCQVDSQVTMMFWYRQQPGQSLTLIATANQGSEATYESGFVIDKFPISRPNLTFSTLTVSNMSPEDSSIYLCGVEENHKGGTALNIEAFFGQGTRLTVV.

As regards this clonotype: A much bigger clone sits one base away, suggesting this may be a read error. CDR3 in amino acids: CASILAGITDTQYF. The CDR3 DNA is TGCGCCAGCATCTTGGCCGGAATCACAGATACGCAGTATTTT. The chain uses TRBV5-1 and TRBJ2-3; D is unresolved. The CDR3 runs 14 residues. The V gene's germline CDR1 is SGHRS and CDR2 YFSETQ. Using reference TRBV5-1 and TRBJ2-3 for the parts outside the CDR3, the full variable domain is KAGVTQTPRYLIKTRGQQVTLSCSPISGHRSVSWYQQTPGQGLQFLFEYFSETQRNKGNFPGRFSGRQFSNSRSEMNVSTLELGDSALYLCASILAGITDTQYFGPGTRLTVL.

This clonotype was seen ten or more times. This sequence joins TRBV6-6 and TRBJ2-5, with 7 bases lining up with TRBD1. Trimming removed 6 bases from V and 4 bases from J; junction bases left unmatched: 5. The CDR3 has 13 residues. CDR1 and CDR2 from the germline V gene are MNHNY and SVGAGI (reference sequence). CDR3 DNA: TGTGCCAGCAGCTTGACAGGGACAGAGACCCAGTACTTC. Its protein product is CASSLTGTETQYF.

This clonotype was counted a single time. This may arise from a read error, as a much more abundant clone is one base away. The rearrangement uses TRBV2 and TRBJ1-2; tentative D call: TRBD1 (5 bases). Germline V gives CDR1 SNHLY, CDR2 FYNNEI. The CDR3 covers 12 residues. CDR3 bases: TGTGTCAGCAGTCGGGACCTAAATGGCTACACCTTC. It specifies CVSSRDLNGYTF.

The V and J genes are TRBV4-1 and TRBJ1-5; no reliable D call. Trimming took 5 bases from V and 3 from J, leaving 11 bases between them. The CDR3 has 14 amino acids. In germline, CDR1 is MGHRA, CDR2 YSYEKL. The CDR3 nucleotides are TGCGCCAGCAGCACGGGAAGGAACAATCAGCCCCAGCATTTT. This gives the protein CASSTGRNNQPQHF.

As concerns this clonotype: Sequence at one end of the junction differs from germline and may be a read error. CDR3 bases: TGTGCCAGCGGCTTCCAGGGCCCGATATGCGAACAGTACTTC. It is translated as CASGFQGPICEQYF. The chain uses TRBV11-3 and TRBJ2-7; tentative D call: TRBD1 (5 bases). Germline lookup yields CDR1 SGHNT and CDR2 YENEEA. CDR3 length: 14 amino acids.

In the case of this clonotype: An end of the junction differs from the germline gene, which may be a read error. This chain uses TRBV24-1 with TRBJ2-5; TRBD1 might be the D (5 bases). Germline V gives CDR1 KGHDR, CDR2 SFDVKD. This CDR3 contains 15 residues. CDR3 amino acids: CAISAGQAVQETQYF. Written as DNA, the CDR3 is TGTGCCATCAGTGCAGGGCAGGCGGTACAAGAGACCCAGTACTTC.